This T cell receptor beta chain originates from a study of Graves' ophthalmopathy and Graves' hyperthyroidism. Study context: There was a collection of peripheral blood at initial diagnosis, before any treatment.

Trimming removed 1 base at V and 4 bases at J, with 7 bases between. In germline, CDR1 is SGHTA, CDR2 FQGTGA. The CDR3 totals 13 residues. Amplification of TCR beta CDR3 regions used RNA transcripts. The first-round RT-PCR employed HTBI primers together with the Qiagen OneStep RT-PCR kit. A multiplex PCR was then performed as the second round. Via MiXCR, TCRdb re-called the multiplex PCR reads, giving one row per CDR3 protein. The sample lists roughly 500,000 distinct CDR3 sequences; approximately 15% were seen once. Sample: blood. The chain is built from TRBV7-3 and TRBJ2-5; D gene unclear. The sequence was obtained from a woman younger than 45 with Graves' ophthalmopathy. CDR3 DNA: TGTGCCAGCAGCTTAAGACCTTCAGAGACCCAGTACTTC. It is translated as CASSLRPSETQYF.